A single sample is the source of the 24 T cell receptor beta chains below, sequenced in a study of regulatory T cells in long-lasting Graves disease. The time point denotes: newly diagnosed GD, antithyroid drugs for less than 3 months. PBMCs were the source of the RNA used for TCR sequencing. In building TCR beta libraries, iRepertoire HTBI primers were used together with Arm-PCR of CDR3 regions. TCRdb called the multiplex PCR reads again in MiXCR, with one record for every CDR3 protein. The sample records about 300,000 distinct CDR3 sequences, 15% to 20% being singletons. The input for sequencing was peripheral blood mononuclear cells (PBMCs), taken at new diagnosis, from a patient treated with antithyroid drugs. The receptors were gathered from a female donor with Graves disease.

This clonotype occurred many times. The chain combines TRBV11-3 with TRBJ1-2; D perhaps matches TRBD1 (6 bases). Trimming pared 5 bases from V and 4 bases from J, leaving 17 bases between. The length of the CDR3 is 15 residues. From germline, CDR1 is SGHNT and CDR2 YENEEA. In DNA, the CDR3 is TGTGCCAGCAGCCCTAACCCCACAGGGACCTATGGCTACACCTTC. Its protein product is CASSPNPTGTYGYTF.

This clonotype appeared many times. The chain couples TRBV28 to TRBJ1-3, with D possibly TRBD1 on 6 matching bases. V lost 5 bases to trimming and J lost 3 bases, with 11 bases between them. The germline CDR1 and CDR2 sequences are MDHEN and SYDVKM. There are 14 residues in the CDR3. The CDR3 protein is CASSLQGGGNTIYF. Written as DNA, the CDR3 is TGTGCCAGCAGTCTACAGGGAGGTGGAAACACCATATATTTT.

This clonotype occurred many times. J is TRBJ1-2 and V is TRBV28, with D possibly TRBD1 on 6 matching bases. In germline, CDR1 is MDHEN, CDR2 SYDVKM. The V and J ends lost 5 bases and 0 bases respectively, with 19 bases between them. The CDR3 runs to 17 residues. The DNA for the CDR3 is TGTGCCAGCAGTCCCATAAGGGGACAACCGTCTAACTATGGCTACACCTTC. Residues: CASSPIRGQPSNYGYTF.

This clonotype appeared many times. This chain joins TRBV11-2 and TRBJ2-1; a weak D match, TRBD1 (5 bases). V dropped 4 bases and J dropped 4 bases, with 17 bases sitting between them. The CDR3 contains 16 residues. CDR1 and CDR2 from the germline V gene are SGHAT and FQNNGV. The CDR3 reads CASSWGSEIEYNEQFF. The CDR3 region has the DNA TGTGCCAGCAGCTGGGGCTCGGAGATAGAATACAATGAGCAGTTCTTC.

This chain joins TRBV19 and TRBJ1-4; a possible D gene is TRBD1 (5 bases). The V end lost 4 bases, the J end lost 0 bases, and 15 bases lay between the germline ends. The CDR3 loop spans 17 amino acids. Germline CDR1 and CDR2: LNHDA and SQIVND (reference sequence). The DNA for the CDR3 is TGTGCCAGTAGTAAACGGGACCCCTGGGCAACTAATGAAAAACTGTTTTTT. This encodes CASSKRDPWATNEKLFF.

A note on this clonotype: Since a much larger clone is just one base distant, this may be a read error. The chain uses TRBV20-1 and TRBJ2-5; possible D gene TRBD2, 7 bases. CDR3 size: 15 residues. Looked up from germline, CDR1 is DFQATT and CDR2 is SNEGSKA (reference sequence). The chain's CDR3 is CSARTMVRGHNEQLF. DNA of the CDR3: TGCAGTGCTAGGACAATGGTGCGGGGGCACAATGAGCAGCTCTTC.

This clonotype was found many times. The CDR3 DNA reads TGCAGTGCTAGAGATTGGGGGGTGGGCACTGAAGCTTTCTTT. Translated, it gives CSARDWGVGTEAFF. The genes are TRBV20-1 and TRBJ1-1; possible D gene TRBD1, 5 bases. Germline CDR1 is DFQATT and CDR2 is SNEGSKA (reference sequence). CDR3 length: 14 amino acids. V lost 0 bases to trimming and J lost 4 bases, with 12 bases between them.

This clonotype was found a few times. The V gene is TRBV10-3, the J gene TRBJ1-1; D possibly corresponds to TRBD1 (6 bases). Germline V gene lookup returns CDR1 ENHRY and CDR2 SYGVKD. V was cut by 4 bases and J by 8 bases, with 11 bases left in between. The CDR3 contains 12 residues. The CDR3 protein is CAISAGGPEAFF. The CDR3 coding sequence is TGTGCCATCAGTGCCGGGGGGCCCGAAGCTTTCTTT.

This clonotype occurred many times. J is TRBJ2-3 and V is TRBV29-1, with 10 bases matching TRBD2. After removal of 2 bases from V and 7 bases from J, the junction contained 6 bases not matched to a gene. The CDR3 contains 14 residues. Germline values: CDR1 SQVTM, CDR2 ANQGSEA. The CDR3 DNA reads as TGCAGCGTTGAAACTAGCGGGATTGGTAATACGCAGTATTTT. Translated: CSVETSGIGNTQYF.

This clonotype was found many times. The genes are TRBV29-1 and TRBJ2-5, with D perhaps TRBD1 or TRBD2 (5 bases each). This CDR3 contains 16 residues. Looked up from germline, CDR1 is SQVTM and CDR2 is ANQGSEA. Trimming took 8 bases from V and 1 from J, leaving 23 bases between them. CDR3 DNA: TGCAGCATCTCAACCCCCGGTGGGGGAGTCCAAGAGACCCAGTACTTC. Translation gives CSISTPGGGVQETQYF.

As concerns this clonotype: A clone one base away is much larger, so this may be a read error. J is TRBJ2-3 and V is TRBV3-1; D gene unclear. V was trimmed by 2 bases and J by 2 bases, leaving 11 bases between them. Germline CDR1 and CDR2: LGHDT and YNNKEL (reference sequence). The CDR3 has 15 amino acids. The CDR3 nucleotides are TGTGCCAGCAGCCAAATGCTACGCCTCACAGATACGCAGTATTTT. This sequence encodes CASSQMLRLTDTQYF.

This clonotype was seen repeatedly, ten times or more. One end of the junction is discordant with germline, which a read error may explain. The CDR3 DNA sequence: TGTGCCAGTAGTTTAGACAGGGCCCGGACTAGCGGGATGCCCGCCCTCTACAATGAGCAGTTCTTC. Translating it yields CASSLDRARTSGMPALYNEQFF. The V and J genes are TRBV19 and TRBJ2-1, with 12 bases aligning to TRBD2. The CDR3 consists of 22 residues. Germline CDR1 is LNHDA and CDR2 is SQIVND (reference sequence).

This clonotype was seen at least ten times. The chain recombines TRBV7-9 with TRBJ2-2; D remains unclear. Trimming shortened V by 5 bases and J by 0 bases, and 10 bases separated the two germline ends. CDR1 SEHNR and CDR2 FQNEAQ come from the germline V gene (reference sequence). This CDR3 has 15 residues. The CDR3 DNA reads TGTGCCAGCAGCCCCCCGAGGCCGAACACCGGGGAGCTGTTTTTT. It is translated as CASSPPRPNTGELFF.

Ten or more counts support this clonotype. The chain couples TRBV9 to TRBJ2-2, with D possibly matching TRBD2 (6 bases). Germline CDR1 is SGDLS and CDR2 is YYNGEE. Trimming cost V 2 bases and J 6 bases, with 8 bases left between them. The CDR3 consists of 13 residues. The CDR3 sequence is CASSVEGSGELFF. CDR3 coding DNA: TGTGCCAGCAGCGTGGAGGGATCCGGGGAGCTGTTTTTT.

The J gene is TRBJ2-7, the V gene TRBV10-3; no firm D call. The CDR3 is 11 amino acids. Trimming took 11 bases from V and 4 from J, leaving 12 bases between them. Per germline, CDR1 ENHRY and CDR2 SYGVKD. CDR3 DNA sequence: TGTGCCGGGGAACTCGGGTACGAGCAGTACTTC. Its translation is CAGELGYEQYF.

This clonotype has at least ten counts. The chain joins TRBV20-1 to TRBJ2-5, with D perhaps matching TRBD1 (6 bases). CDR1 and CDR2 (germline): DFQATT, SNEGSKA (reference sequence). V lost 5 bases, J lost 4 bases, and 23 bases lay in between. The CDR3 sequence is 16 residues long. The CDR3 nucleotides read TGCAGTGCTTGGGACCAGGGGCGTGGGCACCGAGAGACCCAGTACTTC. The encoded protein is CSAWDQGRGHRETQYF.

There are a few counts of this clonotype. This CDR3 is missing its conserved last phenylalanine or tryptophan, likely due to a read error. The chain joins TRBV18 to TRBJ1-2, with D hard to call. Germline V gene lookup returns CDR1 KGHSH and CDR2 LQKENI. The length of the CDR3 is 14 residues. Between the trimmed V and J ends, which lost 2 bases and 2 bases, there was a span of 9 bases. CDR3 nucleotides: TGTGCCAGCTCACCAAGTCCAATCAACTATGGCTACACCCTC. Translating it yields CASSPSPINYGYTL.

In its sample, this clonotype was seen many times. The chain is built from TRBV9 and TRBJ2-2; D is ambiguous. The CDR3 covers 14 residues. The V gene's germline CDR1 is SGDLS and CDR2 YYNGEE. V lost 4 bases, J lost 2 bases, and 9 bases lay in between. For the CDR3, the DNA is TGTGCCAGCAGCTCCTCGGCCAACACCGGGGAGCTGTTTTTT. Residues: CASSSSANTGELFF. Full variable domain (rest looked up from reference TRBV9 and TRBJ2-2): DSGVTQTPKHLITATGQRVTLRCSPRSGDLSVYWYQQSLDQGLQFLIQYYNGEERAKGNILERFSAQQFPDLHSELNLSSLELGDSALYFCASSSSANTGELFFGEGSRLTVL.

This clonotype was picked up many times. CDR3 residues: CASSQQGVYTEAFF. Written as DNA, the CDR3 is TGTGCCAGCAGTCAACAGGGGGTCTACACTGAAGCTTTCTTT. The V gene is TRBV27, the J gene TRBJ1-1; 8 bases match TRBD1. In germline, CDR1 is MNHEY, CDR2 SMNVEV (reference sequence). The J segment lost 3 bases and the V segment lost 5 bases, leaving 5 bases of the junction unmatched. This CDR3 is built from 14 residues.

The chain links TRBV20-1 to TRBJ2-1, with a weak D call TRBD2 (5 bases). From germline, CDR1 is DFQATT and CDR2 SNEGSKA (reference sequence). There are 15 residues in the CDR3. The ends were cut back, 1 base at V and 2 bases at J, with 12 bases in the middle. DNA for the CDR3: TGCAGTGCTAGAGTGGGAAGCGGTGCCTACAATGAGCAGTTCTTC. Translation gives CSARVGSGAYNEQFF.

This clonotype was counted a few times. The chain links TRBV29-1 to TRBJ2-1, with D perhaps TRBD2 (6 bases). Germline V gene sequence: CDR1 SQVTM, CDR2 ANQGSEA. This CDR3 region has 14 residues. The V gene lost 3 bases and the J gene lost 0 bases, with 9 bases spanning the gap. The CDR3 coding sequence is TGCAGCGTTGAGGCGGGACGCTCCTACAATGAGCAGTTCTTC. Its translation: CSVEAGRSYNEQFF.

This clonotype was recorded many times. The V gene is TRBV18, the J gene TRBJ2-1; no clear D. Trimming removed 1 base from V and 8 bases from J, with 9 bases in between. The CDR3 consists of 13 residues. CDR1 and CDR2 from the germline V gene are KGHSH and LQKENI. The CDR3 region is CASSPLLLDEQFF. CDR3 sequence (DNA): TGTGCCAGCTCACCACTTCTACTGGATGAGCAGTTCTTC.

This clonotype has more than one count but fewer than ten. The V and J genes are TRBV27 and TRBJ1-1; D gene unclear. The CDR3 contains 14 residues. V was clipped by 5 bases and J by 1 base, with 11 bases between them. CDR1 is MNHEY and CDR2 is SMNVEV in the germline V gene (reference sequence). The CDR3 DNA is TGTGCCAGCAGTAACGTCCAGACGAACACTGAAGCTTTCTTT. Translated: CASSNVQTNTEAFF.

This rearrangement joins TRBV28 to TRBJ1-5; D is possibly TRBD1 (5 bases). This CDR3 comprises 12 residues. Germline assignment: CDR1 MDHEN and CDR2 SYDVKM. V was pared by 7 bases and J by 4 bases, with 8 bases between. CDR3 DNA: TGTGCCAGCACCCGGGGGAATCAGCCCCAGCATTTT. It specifies CASTRGNQPQHF.